This T cell receptor (beta chain) appears in the sequencing data of a study of breast tumors, draining lymph nodes, adjacent tissues listed by TCRdb under 2016. Background on the whole study: In breast cancer patients, the study compared the TCR beta repertoires of tumor, adjacent nontumor tissue and axillary lymph nodes. The study aimed to assess the relationships and possible T-cell exchange between tumor, surrounding tissue and draining lymph node repertoires in human breast cancer.

The full study reports these points: Rather than being directly demonstrated, the conclusion that tumor T cells originate in lymph nodes was presented as consistent with a hypothesis. The data were judged consistent with most tumor T cells deriving from the lymph node and then expanding within tumor tissue. T-cell repertoire diversity in tumors was found to be lower than in lymph nodes but higher than in nontumor tissue, and preferential V and J gene usage was observed. Tumor and nontumor tissue repertoires were significantly more similar in luminal-like than in basal-like breast cancer.

The reads were generated on an Illumina HiSeq 2000. TCR beta chain libraries were generated through multiplex PCR amplification. The amplified TCR beta chain products were analyzed by high-throughput sequencing. TCRdb cleaned the public reads at Q25 with fastp, built clones with MiXCR and kept in-frame beta chains. Entries that share a CDR3 protein sequence are merged under the most common genes and DNA. In this sample the table shows about 14,000 distinct CDR3 sequences, roughly three fifths of which occur a single time. Less than 35% of the sample belongs to the ten largest clones. The adjacent samples were made up of nontumor breast tissue that surrounded the tumor. In its sample, this clonotype was seen many times. Its specific antigen is unknown. No much larger clone is present one base from it, and per-base qualities are unavailable. Taken from cysteine to phenylalanine, the CDR3 has 14 residues. Only the CDR3 DNA is retained, 42 bases long and in frame from the first base. At the junction V is shortened by 5 bases and J by 1 base, with 12 bases in between. From a lookup of the germline V gene, CDR1 and CDR2 are SGHRS and YFSETQ.

The clonotype comes from a female donor with breast cancer. Some clones in this sample may be carry-over from other donors' samples. Sequences were obtained from tumor-adjacent breast tissue. The V and J genes are TRBV5-1 and TRBJ2-5, and perhaps TRBD2 as D gene, on 7 matching bases. The sequenced DNA is TGCGCCAGCAGACCCGGGGGGCCCCAAGAGACCCAGTACTTC. The translation is CASRPGGPQETQYF.